These 19 T cell receptor beta chains came from one sample sequenced in a study of T cell repertoires in cytomegalovirus infection. TCRdb re-analysed the reads in MiXCR, keeping a single row per CDR3 protein. The repertoire has 80,000 to 95,000 distinct CDR3 sequences, 25% to 35% of them found once; the top ten carry over 60%. The antigens of these receptors remain unknown. The input for sequencing was CD8+ T cells from cultured PBMCs, taken from culture after CMV antigen stimulation. These receptors were obtained from a human donor in good health (CMV status not recorded). Some clones in this sample may be carry-over from other donors' samples.

The CDR3 nucleotides read TGTGCCAGTAGTCCAGGGGGCTTTAACTATGGCTACACCTTC. The encoded protein is CASSPGGFNYGYTF. The chain couples TRBV19 to TRBJ1-2; 8 bases are shared with TRBD1. The CDR3 consists of 14 residues. Germline CDR1 and CDR2: LNHDA and SQIVND (reference sequence). Losses at the gene ends were 5 bases for V and 1 base for J; bases not matched to a gene: 3.

This rearrangement joins TRBV12-3 or TRBV12-4 to TRBJ2-1; the match to TRBD1 covers 9 bases. With V trimmed by 9 bases and J by 8 bases, 11 bases remained unmatched. The CDR3 contains 14 residues. The CDR3 DNA sequence: TGTGCCAGTAAGAGCTCGGGACAGGGCCATGAGCAGTTCTTC. Protein product: CASKSSGQGHEQFF.

This clonotype was recorded at least ten times. This chain connects TRBV7-2 to TRBJ2-3; D is undetermined. Germline-derived CDR1 and CDR2 are SGHTA and FQGNSA. Between the trimmed V and J ends, which lost 3 bases and 4 bases, there was a span of 11 bases. CDR3 size: 14 residues. Here the CDR3 DNA reads TGTGCCAGCAGCTTCCTCTCGACCTCAGATACGCAGTATTTT. Residues: CASSFLSTSDTQYF.

V usage is TRBV5-4 and J usage is TRBJ1-2, with unresolved D. CDR3 length: 14 residues. Germline CDR1 reads SGHNT; CDR2 reads YYREEE (reference sequence). V was trimmed by 5 bases and J by 1 base, leaving 12 bases between them. This CDR3 reads CASSDPGFNYGYTF. The CDR3 bases are TGTGCCAGCAGTGACCCGGGATTTAACTATGGCTACACCTTC.

The chain links TRBV4-1 to TRBJ2-2; 9 bases align to TRBD1. Per the germline V gene, CDR1 is MGHRA and CDR2 is YSYEKL. The junction had 7 bases not matched to a gene; V was cut back by 4 bases and J by 4 bases. This CDR3 spans 16 amino acids. The CDR3 region is CASSLIGTGPTGELFF. In DNA form, the CDR3 reads TGCGCCAGCAGCCTCATCGGGACAGGGCCCACCGGGGAGCTGTTTTTT.

The CDR3 coding sequence is TGTCCTGGGAGGGACAGGAGGGCGGATACGCAGTATTTT. This encodes CPGRDRRADTQYF. This chain joins TRBV30 and TRBJ2-3; D might be TRBD1 (8 bases). The CDR3 extends over 13 amino acids. Germline V CDR1 and CDR2: GTSNPN, SVGIG (reference sequence).

The chain employs TRBV2 and TRBJ2-7, with D perhaps being TRBD1 or TRBD2 (5 bases each). This CDR3 spans 15 amino acids. Germline V gene lookup returns CDR1 SNHLY and CDR2 FYNNEI. Trimming took 6 bases from V and 2 from J, leaving 17 bases between them. The CDR3 sequence is CASSSPGTGPYEQYF. In nucleotides, the CDR3 is TGTGCCAGCAGCTCCCCCGGGACGGGCCCCTACGAGCAGTACTTC.

The chain has TRBV27 and TRBJ2-7; D possibly uses TRBD1 or TRBD2 (5 bases each). V lost 8 bases to trimming and J lost 0 bases, with 8 bases between them. The CDR3 extends over 12 amino acids. CDR1 is MNHEY, CDR2 SMNVEV, per germline (reference sequence). The DNA for the CDR3 is TGTGCCAGCGGGACCTACTCCTACGAGCAGTACTTC. Its protein is CASGTYSYEQYF.

The chain uses TRBV6-6 and TRBJ2-7, with a weak D call TRBD1 (6 bases). The CDR3 sequence is 15 residues long. Germline V gene sequence: CDR1 MNHNY, CDR2 SVGAGI (reference sequence). The V end was cut by 2 bases, the J end by 5 bases, with 16 bases between. CDR3 residues: CASSYGGGRNDEQYF. CDR3 sequence (DNA): TGTGCCAGCAGTTACGGTGGGGGCCGGAACGACGAGCAGTACTTC.

This rearrangement joins TRBV29-1 to TRBJ2-7; TRBD2 might be the D (5 bases). CDR3 length: 12 residues. V shed 7 bases and J shed 2 bases, with 12 bases lying between them. CDR1 and CDR2 from the germline V gene are SQVTM and ANQGSEA. CDR3 amino acids: CSAAGSTYEQYF. The CDR3 DNA is TGCAGCGCCGCTGGGAGTACCTACGAGCAGTACTTC.

The sample holds a few counts of this clonotype. V is TRBV27 and J is TRBJ1-5, with no clear D. The germline CDR1 and CDR2 sequences are MNHEY and SMNVEV (reference sequence). The CDR3 runs to 15 residues. Trimming removed 4 bases at V and 5 bases at J, with 15 bases between. As DNA, the CDR3 is TGTGCCAGCAGTTCGAGCAGCTTTGGGTATCAGCCCCAGCATTTT. It encodes CASSSSSFGYQPQHF.

By frequency in the sample, this clonotype is medium-sized. The J gene is TRBJ2-1, the V gene TRBV5-4; 7 bases map to TRBD1. Looked up from germline, CDR1 is SGHNT and CDR2 is YYREEE (reference sequence). Trimming at V came to 0 bases and at J to 10 bases, leaving 4 bases not matched to a gene. This CDR3 region has 13 residues. This CDR3 is CASSLDRGREQFF. The CDR3 coding sequence is TGTGCCAGCAGCTTGGACAGGGGCCGGGAGCAGTTCTTC.

This clonotype showed up many times. The chain has TRBV28 and TRBJ1-1; no firm D call. V was clipped by 7 bases and J by 0 bases, with 9 bases between them. The length of the CDR3 is 13 residues. In germline, CDR1 is MDHEN, CDR2 SYDVKM. CDR3 nucleotide sequence: TGTGCCAGCACCAAGAAGTTGAACACTGAAGCTTTCTTT. Translation gives CASTKKLNTEAFF.

This clonotype was seen a few times. The V call is TRBV19, the J call TRBJ2-1, with 10 positions matching TRBD1. Trimming at V came to 3 bases and at J to 6 bases, leaving 5 bases not matched to a gene. The CDR3 covers 15 residues. Germline loops: CDR1 LNHDA, CDR2 SQIVND (reference sequence). This chain's CDR3 is CASSIMGQGSNEQFF. As DNA, the CDR3 is TGTGCCAGTAGTATCATGGGACAGGGGTCCAATGAGCAGTTCTTC.

The J gene is TRBJ2-1, the V gene TRBV20-1, with 9 bases matching TRBD2. Trimming took 5 bases from V and 0 from J; bases not matched to a gene: 8. This CDR3 spans 16 amino acids. Germline V gives CDR1 DFQATT, CDR2 SNEGSKA (reference sequence). In DNA, the CDR3 is TGCAGTGCTTTTTCCCTTAGCGGGAGCTCCTACAATGAGCAGTTCTTC. It translates to CSAFSLSGSSYNEQFF.

The chain has TRBV12-3 or TRBV12-4 and TRBJ2-1; no reliable D call. The CDR3 covers 11 residues. V was shortened by 3 bases and J by 7 bases, with 4 bases between the two germline ends. As DNA, the CDR3 is TGTGCCAGCAGTTTTTTGAATGAGCAGTTCTTC. It yields the protein CASSFLNEQFF.

The rearrangement uses TRBV20-1 and TRBJ2-7, with D possibly being TRBD1 (5 bases). V lost 3 bases, J lost 3 bases, and 12 bases lay in between. This CDR3 comprises 13 residues. The V gene's germline CDR1 is DFQATT and CDR2 SNEGSKA (reference sequence). The CDR3 coding sequence is TGCAGTGCTAGGGACACATTGAACTACGAGCAGTACTTC. This sequence encodes CSARDTLNYEQYF.

The rearrangement links TRBV27 to TRBJ2-7, with 7 bases fitting TRBD1. The trim removed 5 bases at V and 5 bases at J, leaving 3 bases unmatched. Germline CDR1 reads MNHEY; CDR2 reads SMNVEV (reference sequence). This CDR3 spans 12 amino acids. The CDR3 DNA is TGTGCCAGCAGTCAGGGGGTGGACGAGCAGTACTTC. It is translated as CASSQGVDEQYF.

This clonotype was counted at least ten times. V and J are TRBV12-3 or TRBV12-4 and TRBJ2-1; weak D call: TRBD2 (6 bases). The CDR3 is made up of 12 amino acids. Deletions cut 6 bases from V and 7 bases from J, with 10 bases between. The DNA of the CDR3 is TGTGCCAGCAGGGGGGGACTGAATGAGCAGTTCTTC. This gives the protein CASRGGLNEQFF.